The present entry profiles one T cell receptor (beta chain) with its context. The antigen it recognizes is unknown. The record has no base qualities; no much larger clone is one base away. This record belongs to a study of CD8+CD57+ T cells in acquired aplastic anemia (dated by TCRdb to 2017 to 2018). Some background on the complete study: On average, sorted CD4+ and CD8+ cells yielded 3.2 ug of extracted DNA, with a range of about 0.18 to 30 ug. A CD8+CD57+ expansion meant a frequency higher than the mean frequency seen in healthy subjects. Broad study findings and their caveats: Some 31 CD8+ CDR3 sequences were shared between patients and controls but appeared highly expressed in patients and within their immunodominant clones. Between patients and healthy controls, no significant difference in CD8+ Simpson's diversity was found (P=0.060).

Flow cytometry had shown CD8+CD57+ cell expansion in the patients selected for sequencing. Severe acquired aplastic anemia was diagnosed in all patients according to International Study of Aplastic Anemia and Agranulocytosis and Camitta criteria. No therapy had been received by the patients at the time of blood sampling. In the study, sorted CD4+ and CD8+ blood T cells from patients with severe aplastic anemia and from healthy subjects underwent deep sequencing of TCR repertoires. Patients were enrolled under clinicaltrials.gov protocols 00001620, 01623167, 00001397, 00071045, 00081523 and 00961064 in the USA. Ficoll-Paque density gradient centrifugation was used to isolate peripheral blood mononuclear cells. Before DNA extraction, CD4+ and CD8+ T cells were sorted with FACS or magnetic beads. Genomic DNA was used as template for profiling of TCR beta VDJ combinations and CDR3 sequences. TCR repertoire sequencing was run on an Illumina HiSeq 2000. Processing in the source paper ran as follows. TRBV/TRBJ rearrangement plots, CDR3 size and DJ length profiles, and Simpson's diversity index were used to assess repertoires. The immunodominant clone was defined as the most abundant DNA sequence in deep sequencing data. CDR3 amino acid sequences were screened for sharing across subjects and were compared with published repertoires and the VDJdb database. Clones were called with MiXCR by TCRdb after fastp trimmed the public reads at Q25, and only in-frame beta chains were retained. Under each unique CDR3 protein, matching rows form one entry showing the most common genes and DNA. The V and J calls and clone size come from TCRdb's table, not from the authors' own analysis. Recorded for this sample are 200,000 or so distinct CDR3 sequences; roughly 53% of them occurred a single time. About 20% of the sample belongs to the ten largest clones.

Including the terminal cysteine and phenylalanine, the CDR3 comprises 13 residues. Only the CDR3 part of the read is kept: 39 bases, read in frame from the first base. V lost 5 bases and J lost 8 bases, and the count of bases not matched to a germline gene is 4. CDR1 and CDR2 are drawn from the germline V gene: SGHTA, FQGTGA. Sequenced material: sorted CD4+, CD8+, or CD8+CD57+ T cells (not recorded which) from PBMCs. The source of this sequence is a human donor with aplastic anemia. The chain was built from TRBV7-3 and TRBJ2-1, with TRBD2 identical over 9 junction bases. The CDR3 protein is CASSKAGGDEQFF. At the DNA level, the sequence is TGTGCCAGCAGCAAAGCGGGGGGCGATGAGCAGTTCTTC.